The 25 T cell receptor beta chains reported below all come from one sample, sequenced in a study of blood T cell repertoires in COVID-19. Profiled with immunoSEQ multiplex PCR; TCRdb holds only in-frame clones, not every one. The profile covers some 160,000 clones, with 83% appearing a single time and about 1.5% taken by the ten largest. Sequenced sample: peripheral blood. The receptor set was obtained from a human donor in a cohort sampled during active COVID-19.

The rearrangement uses TRBV10-1 and TRBJ2-2; possibly TRBD2 for D (5 bases). Trimming stripped 6 bases from V and 7 bases from J, with 9 bases between. The CDR3 length is 12 residues. Germline V gives CDR1 WNHNN, CDR2 SYGVQD (reference sequence). The CDR3 DNA sequence: TGCGCCAGCAGCGGGGTTAACGGGGAGCTGTTTTTT. Translated: CASSGVNGELFF.

The chain links TRBV6-2 or TRBV6-3 to TRBJ1-1; D unclear. Between the trimmed V and J ends, which lost 6 bases and 3 bases, there was a span of 17 bases. Germline values: CDR1 MNHEY, CDR2 SVGEGT. This CDR3 has 15 residues. The CDR3 sequence is CASSPEGLRDTEAFF. The CDR3 DNA sequence: TGTGCCAGCAGCCCCGAGGGTCTTAGGGACACTGAAGCTTTCTTT.

CDR3 DNA: TGTGCCAGCAGCTCGCGAGGCGGGGGAGGTGGAAATACGCAGTATTTT. It translates to CASSSRGGGGGNTQYF. This chain connects TRBV11-3 to TRBJ2-3, with 7 bases matching TRBD2. Germline values: CDR1 SGHNT, CDR2 YENEEA. The junction had 14 bases not matched to a gene; V was cut back by 4 bases and J by 7 bases. This CDR3 region has 16 residues.

The CDR3 nucleotides read TGTGCCAGTAGCTGGAGGGACAGGGTCTACGAGCAGTACTTC. This encodes CASSWRDRVYEQYF. V gene TRBV19 combines with J gene TRBJ2-7, with TRBD1 identical over 9 bases. The length of the CDR3 is 14 residues. CDR1 is LNHDA, CDR2 SQIVND, per germline (reference sequence). V dropped 6 bases and J dropped 3; count of bases not matched to a gene: 6. Looking up the rest from reference TRBV19 and TRBJ2-7 gives the full variable domain: DGGITQSPKYLFRKEGQNVTLSCEQNLNHDAMYWYRQDPGQGLRLIYYSQIVNDFQKGDIAEGYSVSREKKESFPLTVTSAQKNPTAFYLCASSWRDRVYEQYFGPGTRLTVT.

The gene calls are TRBV28 and TRBJ2-5; possible D gene TRBD1, 7 bases. Germline CDR1 reads MDHEN; CDR2 reads SYDVKM. V was cut by 2 bases and J by 1 base, with 11 bases left in between. CDR3 length: 15 residues. The CDR3 region is CASSLGGTAQETQYF. For the CDR3, the DNA is TGTGCCAGCAGTTTAGGAGGGACAGCCCAAGAGACCCAGTACTTC.

This chain uses TRBV7-3 with TRBJ2-1, with D tentatively TRBD2 (5 bases). V was pared by 4 bases and J by 0 bases, with 10 bases between. The CDR3 covers 15 residues. Germline lookup yields CDR1 SGHTA and CDR2 FQGTGA. The CDR3 loop is CASSSEGGSYNEQFF. The CDR3 bases are TGTGCCAGCAGCTCAGAGGGTGGCTCCTACAATGAGCAGTTCTTC.

J is TRBJ1-6 and V is TRBV18; 9 bases are shared with TRBD1. Germline CDR1 KGHSH, CDR2 LQKENI. V shed 0 bases, J shed 7 bases, and the junction held 10 bases outside the gene matches. The CDR3 runs to 18 residues. CDR3 in DNA: TGTGCCAGCTCACCACCTAGTAGGGGGACAGGGTGGAATTCACCCCTCCACTTT. Amino acid sequence: CASSPPSRGTGWNSPLHF.

This chain joins TRBV27 and TRBJ1-4; maybe TRBD1 (6 bases). The germline V gene has CDR1 MNHEY and CDR2 SMNVEV (reference sequence). The CDR3 extends over 17 amino acids. The V and J ends lost 6 bases and 1 base respectively, with 18 bases between them. The CDR3 sequence is CASRPITGSGTNEKLFF. The CDR3 DNA is TGTGCCAGCAGGCCCATAACAGGGAGTGGAACTAATGAAAAACTGTTTTTT.

The gene calls are TRBV2 and TRBJ2-7, with a possible D match to TRBD2 (5 bases). CDR1 and CDR2 from the germline V gene are SNHLY and FYNNEI. V was pared by 7 bases and J by 4 bases, with 20 bases between. The CDR3 spans 15 residues. The CDR3 sequence is CASKARDVGAYEQYF. DNA of the CDR3: TGTGCCAGCAAAGCGAGGGATGTGGGAGCTTACGAGCAGTACTTC. Combining the CDR3 with reference TRBV2 and TRBJ2-7 gives the whole variable domain EPEVTQTPSHQVTQMGQEVILRCVPISNHLYFYWYRQILGQKVEFLVSFYNNEISEKSEIFDDQFSVERPDGSNFTLKIRSTKLEDSAMYFCASKARDVGAYEQYFGPGTRLTVT.

V and J are TRBV28 and TRBJ1-1, with 10 bases fitting TRBD1. This CDR3 has 15 amino acids. Losses at the gene ends were 5 bases for V and 4 bases for J; bases not matched to a gene: 7. The germline CDR1 and CDR2 sequences are MDHEN and SYDVKM. The CDR3 bases are TGTGCCAGCAGTACCGGGGGACAGGGGTCCACTGAAGCTTTCTTT. Its translation is CASSTGGQGSTEAFF.

Regarding this clone: The sample carries other DNA sequences with the same CDR3. V gene TRBV29-1 combines with J gene TRBJ2-7; tentatively, D is TRBD2 (5 bases). V lost 1 base and J 3 bases, leaving 7 bases between the germline ends. The V gene's germline CDR1 is SQVTM and CDR2 ANQGSEA. This CDR3 comprises 12 residues. The CDR3 DNA reads as TGCAGCGTTGAAGTTCGGGACTACGAGCAGTACTTC. It specifies CSVEVRDYEQYF.

The J gene is TRBJ2-7, the V gene TRBV5-4, with D possibly being TRBD2 (6 bases). The V and J ends lost 4 bases and 0 bases respectively, with 11 bases between them. The germline gives CDR1 SGHNT, CDR2 YYREEE (reference sequence). The CDR3 is 14 amino acids. The CDR3 loop is CASSTGLTSYEQYF. CDR3 sequence (DNA): TGTGCCAGCAGCACGGGACTGACCTCCTACGAGCAGTACTTC.

This chain uses TRBV19 with TRBJ2-7; 9 positions match TRBD2. CDR1 and CDR2 from the germline V gene are LNHDA and SQIVND (reference sequence). The CDR3 has 15 residues. Trimming took 3 bases from V and 3 from J; bases not matched to a gene: 6. The CDR3 reads CASSIGPSGVYEQYF. In DNA, the CDR3 is TGTGCCAGTAGTATTGGGCCTAGCGGGGTCTACGAGCAGTACTTC. Drawing the rest from reference TRBV19 and TRBJ2-7, the complete variable domain is DGGITQSPKYLFRKEGQNVTLSCEQNLNHDAMYWYRQDPGQGLRLIYYSQIVNDFQKGDIAEGYSVSREKKESFPLTVTSAQKNPTAFYLCASSIGPSGVYEQYFGPGTRLTVT.

The CDR3 protein is CASSPGKVADTQYF. Written as DNA, the CDR3 is TGTGCCAGCAGCCCTGGTAAAGTAGCGGATACGCAGTATTTT. The V and J genes are TRBV11-3 and TRBJ2-3, with TRBD2 as a possible D gene (5 bases). The germline V gene encodes CDR1 SGHNT and CDR2 YENEEA. CDR3 length: 14 residues. V gave up 5 bases and J gave up 6 bases, with 15 bases separating them.

Note on this clone: Other DNA variants within this sample encode the same CDR3. The chain couples TRBV29-1 to TRBJ1-1, with D unresolved. Germline V gene lookup returns CDR1 SQVTM and CDR2 ANQGSEA. The length of the CDR3 is 13 residues. Trimming removed 3 bases from V and 0 bases from J, with 8 bases in between. CDR3 in amino acids: CSVEGRLNTEAFF. The CDR3, as DNA: TGCAGCGTTGAGGGCAGGTTGAACACTGAAGCTTTCTTT.

This sequence joins TRBV6-2 or TRBV6-3 and TRBJ2-3, with D possibly TRBD1 on 5 matching bases. V lost 1 base, J lost 3 bases, and 11 bases lay in between. CDR1 and CDR2 (germline): MNHEY, SVGEGT. CDR3 size: 15 residues. The CDR3 DNA follows: TGTGCCAGCAGTTACTTGGCAGGGCGAACAGATACGCAGTATTTT. Translating gives CASSYLAGRTDTQYF.

The J gene is TRBJ2-3, the V gene TRBV5-4; perhaps TRBD2 as D (5 bases). The CDR3 loop spans 17 amino acids. Trimming stripped 1 base from V and 2 bases from J, with 17 bases between. The V gene's germline CDR1 is SGHNT and CDR2 YYREEE (reference sequence). CDR3 in amino acids: CASSLLVGRGSTDTQYF. The CDR3, as DNA: TGTGCCAGCAGCTTGCTCGTAGGTCGGGGTTCCACAGATACGCAGTATTTT.

This clone was seen once. V usage is TRBV10-2 and J usage is TRBJ2-7; 9 bases align to TRBD2. This CDR3 spans 13 amino acids. Germline V lookup: CDR1 WSHSY, CDR2 SAAADI. Losses at the gene ends were 4 bases for V and 6 bases for J; bases not matched to a gene: 4. This CDR3 is CASSVGGRGEQYF. In DNA form, the CDR3 reads TGCGCCAGCAGTGTCGGCGGGAGGGGCGAGCAGTACTTC.

The chain carries TRBV19 and TRBJ1-1; 9 bases fit TRBD1. CDR1 is LNHDA and CDR2 is SQIVND in the germline V gene (reference sequence). The ends lost 7 bases at V and 4 bases at J; junction bases unmatched: 7. CDR3 size: 14 residues. CDR3 bases: TGTGCCAGTATCTCCGGACAGGGGCCCACTGAAGCTTTCTTT. Its protein product is CASISGQGPTEAFF. The full variable domain, completed using reference TRBV19 and TRBJ1-1, is DGGITQSPKYLFRKEGQNVTLSCEQNLNHDAMYWYRQDPGQGLRLIYYSQIVNDFQKGDIAEGYSVSREKKESFPLTVTSAQKNPTAFYLCASISGQGPTEAFFGQGTRLTVV.

This sequence joins TRBV9 and TRBJ2-3; D might be TRBD2 (5 bases). The germline V gene has CDR1 SGDLS and CDR2 YYNGEE. There are 16 residues in the CDR3. V gave up 0 bases and J gave up 4 bases, with 15 bases separating them. CDR3 loop: CASSVASGKAADTQYF. CDR3 in DNA: TGTGCCAGCAGCGTAGCTTCGGGAAAGGCGGCAGATACGCAGTATTTT.

V is TRBV24-1 and J is TRBJ2-3, with D perhaps TRBD2 (5 bases). This CDR3 has 15 residues. V lost 4 bases, J lost 4 bases, and 14 bases lay in between. CDR1 KGHDR and CDR2 SFDVKD come from the germline V gene. CDR3 sequence reads: CATSDSGTGPDTQYF. In DNA form, the CDR3 reads TGTGCCACCAGTGACTCGGGAACCGGTCCAGATACGCAGTATTTT.

This rearrangement joins TRBV10-1 to TRBJ2-3; D remains unclear. Trimming took off 8 bases at V and 1 base at J, with 10 bases between the two ends. This CDR3 is built from 13 residues. Germline-derived CDR1 and CDR2 are WNHNN and SYGVQD (reference sequence). The CDR3 sequence is CASAFSGTDTQYF. The CDR3 region has the DNA TGCGCCAGCGCTTTCTCGGGCACAGATACGCAGTATTTT.

The chain recombines TRBV11-2 with TRBJ2-3; 8 bases align to TRBD2. Germline V CDR1 and CDR2: SGHAT, FQNNGV. Trimming at V came to 5 bases and at J to 5 bases, leaving 18 bases not matched to a gene. The length of the CDR3 is 18 residues. CDR3 sequence (DNA): TGTGCCAGCAGCCCCGGGAGGGTACTAGCGGCCTGGGTAGATACGCAGTATTTT. It translates to CASSPGRVLAAWVDTQYF.

This chain links TRBV7-2 with TRBJ2-7, with D possibly being TRBD2 (5 bases). Germline lookup yields CDR1 SGHTA and CDR2 FQGNSA. This CDR3 has 13 residues. Trimming stripped 3 bases from V and 7 bases from J, with 13 bases between. The CDR3 DNA sequence: TGTGCCAGCAGCTTGGAGGTGATGATTGAGCAGTACTTC. Protein product: CASSLEVMIEQYF.

This CDR3 reads CASSASLVVTDTQYF. As DNA, the CDR3 is TGTGCCAGTTCCGCCTCTCTAGTAGTAACAGATACGCAGTATTTT. The rearrangement joins TRBV19 to TRBJ2-3, with unresolved D. The V end lost 8 bases, the J end lost 3 bases, and 18 bases lay between the germline ends. From germline, CDR1 is LNHDA and CDR2 SQIVND (reference sequence). The CDR3 length is 15 residues.